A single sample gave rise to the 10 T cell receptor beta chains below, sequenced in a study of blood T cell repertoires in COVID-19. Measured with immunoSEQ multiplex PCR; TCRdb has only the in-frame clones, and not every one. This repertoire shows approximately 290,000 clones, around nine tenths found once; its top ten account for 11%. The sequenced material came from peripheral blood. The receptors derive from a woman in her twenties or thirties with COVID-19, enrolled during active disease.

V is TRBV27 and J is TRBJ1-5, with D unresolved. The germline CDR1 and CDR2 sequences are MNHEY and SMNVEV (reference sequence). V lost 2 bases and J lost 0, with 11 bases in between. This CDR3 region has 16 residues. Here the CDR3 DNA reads TGTGCCAGCAGTTTACGGGGAGACTATAGCAATCAGCCCCAGCATTTT. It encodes CASSLRGDYSNQPQHF.

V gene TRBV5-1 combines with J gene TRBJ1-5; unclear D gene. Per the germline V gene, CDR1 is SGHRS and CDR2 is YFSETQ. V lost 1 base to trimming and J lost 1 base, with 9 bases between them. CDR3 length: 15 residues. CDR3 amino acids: CASSLSGGSNQPQHF. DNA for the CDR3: TGCGCCAGCAGCTTGTCGGGTGGAAGCAATCAGCCCCAGCATTTT. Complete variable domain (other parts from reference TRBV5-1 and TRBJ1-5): KAGVTQTPRYLIKTRGQQVTLSCSPISGHRSVSWYQQTPGQGLQFLFEYFSETQRNKGNFPGRFSGRQFSNSRSEMNVSTLELGDSALYLCASSLSGGSNQPQHFGDGTRLSIL.

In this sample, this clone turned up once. CDR3 amino acids: CASSLIDRAIEKLFF. CDR3 DNA: TGTGCCAGCAGCCTCATTGACAGGGCGATCGAAAAACTGTTTTTT. The V and J genes are TRBV7-9 and TRBJ1-4, with 7 nucleotides matching TRBD1. With 5 bases clipped from V and 8 bases from J, the junction kept 11 bases outside the gene matches. Germline values: CDR1 SEHNR, CDR2 FQNEAQ (reference sequence). CDR3 length: 15 residues.

As DNA, the CDR3 is TGTGCCAGCAGGCTAGCGTCGATGGTAGATACGCAGTATTTT. It yields the protein CASRLASMVDTQYF. The chain has TRBV6-5 and TRBJ2-3, with a tentative D call TRBD2 (6 bases). The CDR3 spans 14 residues. Germline V gene lookup returns CDR1 MNHEY and CDR2 SVGAGI. Trimming shortened V by 6 bases and J by 5 bases, and 15 bases separated the two germline ends.

The CDR3 loop is CASSQEPLVAGAYTGELFF. The DNA of the CDR3 is TGCGCCAGCAGCCAAGAACCGTTAGTAGCGGGGGCCTACACCGGGGAGCTGTTTTTT. The chain uses TRBV4-1 and TRBJ2-2; 9 bases match TRBD2. The CDR3 is 19 amino acids. Germline V CDR1 and CDR2: MGHRA, YSYEKL. The V segment lost 0 bases and the J segment 3 bases; nucleotides outside the gene matches: 11.

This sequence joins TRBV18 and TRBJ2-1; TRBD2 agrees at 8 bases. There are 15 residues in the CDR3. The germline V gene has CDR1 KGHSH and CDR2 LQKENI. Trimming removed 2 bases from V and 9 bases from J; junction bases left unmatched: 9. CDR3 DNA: TGTGCCAGCTCACCAACCTACTCGGGGGGGGGTGAGCAGTTCTTC. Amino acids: CASSPTYSGGGEQFF.

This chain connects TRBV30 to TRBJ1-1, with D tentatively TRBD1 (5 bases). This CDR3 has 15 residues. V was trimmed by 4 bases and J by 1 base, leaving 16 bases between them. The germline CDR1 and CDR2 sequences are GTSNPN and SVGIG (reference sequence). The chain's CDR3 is CAWKWGGAANTEAFF. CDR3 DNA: TGTGCCTGGAAGTGGGGTGGGGCGGCGAACACTGAAGCTTTCTTT. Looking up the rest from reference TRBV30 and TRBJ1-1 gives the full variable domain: SQTIHQWPATLVQPVGSPLSLECTVEGTSNPNLYWYRQAAGRGLQLLFYSVGIGQISSEVPQNLSASRPQDRQFILSSKKLLLSDSGFYLCAWKWGGAANTEAFFGQGTRLTVV.

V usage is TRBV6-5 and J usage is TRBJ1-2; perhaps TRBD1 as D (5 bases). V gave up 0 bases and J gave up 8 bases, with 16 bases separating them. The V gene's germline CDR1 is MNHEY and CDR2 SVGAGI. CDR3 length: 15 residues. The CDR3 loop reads CASSYSMKGMGGYTF. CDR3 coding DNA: TGTGCCAGCAGTTACTCGATGAAGGGGATGGGCGGCTACACCTTC.

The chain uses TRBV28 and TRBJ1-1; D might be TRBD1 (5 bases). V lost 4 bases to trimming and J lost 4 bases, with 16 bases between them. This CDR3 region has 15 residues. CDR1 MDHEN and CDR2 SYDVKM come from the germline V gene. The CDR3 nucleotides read TGTGCCAGCAGTTCCTACTGGGGCGTCAGCACTGAAGCTTTCTTT. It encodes CASSSYWGVSTEAFF.

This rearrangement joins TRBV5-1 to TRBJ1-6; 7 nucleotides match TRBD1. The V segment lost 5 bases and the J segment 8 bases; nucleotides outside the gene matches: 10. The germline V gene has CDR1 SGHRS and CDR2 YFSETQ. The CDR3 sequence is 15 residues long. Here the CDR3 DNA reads TGCGCCAGCAGACACCAACAGGGGTGGGATTCACCCCTCCACTTT. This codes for CASRHQQGWDSPLHF.